A single sample is the source of the 14 T cell receptor beta chains below, sequenced in a study of blood T cell repertoires in COVID-19. Here immunoSEQ multiplex PCR was the method, and the copy in TCRdb shows in-frame clones only, minus some. Of around 230,000 clones in the sample, approximately 90% were seen once. Sequencing was carried out using PBMCs or T cells enriched from blood (not recorded which). The receptor set was obtained from a woman in her 30s who had recovered from COVID-19.

V and J are TRBV5-4 and TRBJ2-3; the match to TRBD2 covers 11 bases. Trimming at V came to 7 bases and at J to 0 bases, leaving 16 bases not matched to a gene. Per germline, CDR1 SGHNT and CDR2 YYREEE (reference sequence). This CDR3 contains 19 residues. This chain's CDR3 is CASRIERASGGPSTDTQYF. The CDR3, as DNA: TGTGCCAGCCGGATCGAGAGGGCTAGCGGGGGGCCTAGCACAGATACGCAGTATTTT.

The chain combines TRBV5-1 with TRBJ2-2, with TRBD2 matching 7 bases. V trimming: 3 bases; J trimming: 10 bases; junction bases outside the gene matches: 9. The germline V gene has CDR1 SGHRS and CDR2 YFSETQ. The CDR3 length is 14 residues. DNA of the CDR3: TGCGCCAGCAGCTGGGCGGGGGAAGACGCGGAGCTGTTTTTT. This codes for CASSWAGEDAELFF.

This clone was picked up a small number of times. The rearrangement uses TRBV6-4 and TRBJ2-6; D unclear. CDR3 length: 16 amino acids. Germline lookup yields CDR1 MRHNA and CDR2 SNTAGT. Trimming left V 3 bases short and J 0 bases short, with 9 bases between. The CDR3 coding sequence is TGTGCCAGCAGTGATGGCACAAACTCTGGGGCCAACGTCCTGACTTTC. This codes for CASSDGTNSGANVLTF.

The chain has TRBV2 and TRBJ2-7, with TRBD2 identical over 7 bases. V trimming: 7 bases; J trimming: 5 bases; junction bases outside the gene matches: 8. This CDR3 contains 13 residues. Per germline, CDR1 SNHLY and CDR2 FYNNEI. The CDR3 DNA sequence: TGTGCCAGCATAGAGCGGGAAAGGGACGAGCAGTACTTC. This sequence encodes CASIERERDEQYF.

The chain recombines TRBV14 with TRBJ2-5; no firm D call. V dropped 1 base and J dropped 7 bases, with 7 bases sitting between them. Per germline, CDR1 SGHDN and CDR2 FVKESK. The CDR3 contains 12 residues. CDR3 protein: CASSQGDATQYF. The CDR3 coding sequence is TGTGCCAGCAGCCAAGGAGATGCGACCCAGTACTTC.

The genes are TRBV29-1 and TRBJ2-7; TRBD1 matches 9 bases. The J segment lost 3 bases and the V segment lost 4 bases, leaving 19 bases of the junction unmatched. This CDR3 region has 18 residues. Per germline, CDR1 SQVTM and CDR2 ANQGSEA. The CDR3 sequence: CSVAGTGLGSGLFYEQYF. As DNA, the CDR3 is TGCAGCGTTGCCGGGACAGGGTTGGGATCGGGTCTGTTCTACGAGCAGTACTTC.

The chain combines TRBV2 with TRBJ1-5; 7 nucleotides match TRBD1. From germline, CDR1 is SNHLY and CDR2 FYNNEI. This CDR3 contains 15 residues. V lost 1 base, J lost 5 bases, and 5 bases stayed unmatched. The CDR3 nucleotides read TGTGCCAGCAGTGAAGGGCGACAGGGCTATCAGCCCCAGCATTTT. It yields the protein CASSEGRQGYQPQHF.

The chain employs TRBV7-9 and TRBJ2-3, with a possible D match to TRBD2 (5 bases). V was shortened by 2 bases and J by 6 bases, with 12 bases between the two germline ends. The CDR3 extends over 14 amino acids. CDR1 and CDR2 from the germline V gene are SEHNR and FQNEAQ (reference sequence). The CDR3 sequence is CASSLTGEGDTQYF. In nucleotides, the CDR3 is TGTGCCAGCAGCTTAACCGGGGAAGGTGATACGCAGTATTTT.

V usage is TRBV7-3 and J usage is TRBJ1-1; D is uncertain. Germline CDR1 SGHTA, CDR2 FQGTGA. Trimming pared 5 bases from V and 4 bases from J, leaving 17 bases between. This CDR3 comprises 15 residues. The CDR3 is CASSPRGEGSTEAFF. Here the CDR3 DNA reads TGTGCCAGCAGCCCCCGCGGGGAAGGGAGCACTGAAGCTTTCTTT.

The V call is TRBV9, the J call TRBJ1-2; D uncertain. The CDR3 has 16 amino acids. The germline V gene encodes CDR1 SGDLS and CDR2 YYNGEE. Trimming stripped 0 bases from V and 0 bases from J, with 12 bases between. CDR3 nucleotide sequence: TGTGCCAGCAGCGTAGAGGAAGGGAGGTCTAACTATGGCTACACCTTC. It is translated as CASSVEEGRSNYGYTF.

Comments on this clone: Other nucleotide sequences from this sample produce the same CDR3. The J gene is TRBJ1-2, the V gene TRBV18; tentatively, D is TRBD1 (5 bases). V shed 2 bases and J shed 4 bases, with 5 bases lying between them. The CDR3 runs to 12 residues. Germline V gene lookup returns CDR1 KGHSH and CDR2 LQKENI. In nucleotides, the CDR3 is TGTGCCAGCTCACCAGACAGCTATGGCTACACCTTC. Its protein product is CASSPDSYGYTF.

The chain's CDR3 is CASSLGGLGAFF. As DNA, the CDR3 is TGTGCCAGCAGCCTAGGTGGGCTTGGAGCTTTCTTT. The chain employs TRBV11-2 and TRBJ1-1; D is ambiguous. Trimming removed 5 bases from V and 10 bases from J, with 14 bases in between. CDR3 length: 12 residues. Germline CDR1 is SGHAT and CDR2 is FQNNGV.

In its sample, this clone was seen a few times. This chain joins TRBV7-8 and TRBJ2-2; maybe TRBD1 (6 bases). Germline loops: CDR1 SGHVS, CDR2 FQNEAQ. The CDR3 spans 16 residues. Trimming removed 5 bases from V and 0 bases from J, with 13 bases in between. CDR3 nucleotide sequence: TGTGCCAGCAGCGCCTACAGGGTTGCGAACACCGGGGAGCTGTTTTTT. This gives the protein CASSAYRVANTGELFF.

J is TRBJ1-1 and V is TRBV4-3, with D perhaps TRBD1 (5 bases). Looked up from germline, CDR1 is LGHNA and CDR2 is YSLEER. The germline V and J ends were trimmed by 1 base and 5 bases, with 14 bases remaining between them. There are 15 residues in the CDR3. CDR3 DNA sequence: TGCGCCAGCAGCCAAGTGCCGGGGGGAGGAACTGAAGCTTTCTTT. Amino acids: CASSQVPGGGTEAFF.